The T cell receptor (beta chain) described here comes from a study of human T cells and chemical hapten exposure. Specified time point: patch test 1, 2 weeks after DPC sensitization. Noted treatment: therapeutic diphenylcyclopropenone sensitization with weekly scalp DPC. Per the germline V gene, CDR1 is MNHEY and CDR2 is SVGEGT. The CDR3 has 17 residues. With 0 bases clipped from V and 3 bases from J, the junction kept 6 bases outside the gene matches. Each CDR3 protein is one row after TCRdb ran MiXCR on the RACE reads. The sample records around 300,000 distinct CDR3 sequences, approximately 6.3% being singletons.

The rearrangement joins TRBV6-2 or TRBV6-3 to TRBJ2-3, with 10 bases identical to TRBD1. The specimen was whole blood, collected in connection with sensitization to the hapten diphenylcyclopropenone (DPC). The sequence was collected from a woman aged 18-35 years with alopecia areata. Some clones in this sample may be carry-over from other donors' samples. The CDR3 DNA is TGTGCCAGCAGTTACTCGCCTTGGACAGGGGGGACAGATACGCAGTATTTT. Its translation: CASSYSPWTGGTDTQYF.